Here is one T cell receptor beta chain with its context. Its antigen is still unknown. Per-nucleotide qualities are absent, and no much larger clonotype sits a single base away. The immunoSEQ Assay, a bias-controlled multiplex PCR, was used to amplify TCRbeta CDR3 regions from genomic DNA. On the authors' methods: The number of nucleated cells in each sample was estimated by amplification of reference gene primers within the assay. To quantify the absolute abundance of each unique TCRbeta CDR3 rearrangement, sequence reads were collapsed and filtered. For each sample, productive Simpson clonality was calculated as the square root of Simpson's diversity index across productive rearrangements. What TCRdb holds here is the immuneACCESS table cut down to in-frame rearrangements. Part of the clones is not present; checked against another copy, under half of the missing clones reflect an unresolved V gene, and the others are unexplained. That table furnishes V, J and clone size, whereas the DNA furnished D and trimming. The sample table records about 300,000 clones; nearly 90% of these occur just once. The ten largest clones add up to around 6% of the sample.

In the prospective study, participants were about 18 to 95 years old, resided in about two dozen geographic areas of the United States, and were enrolled through a virtual design. To assign participants to cohorts, the prospective study relied on clinical history that participants themselves reported in a screening survey and a study questionnaire. ImmuneRACE Cohort 3 recovered participants were defined by two consecutive negative NP/OP PCR tests, healthcare professional clearance, or symptom resolution. Mobile phlebotomists in the prospective study collected whole blood, serum and a nasopharyngeal or oropharyngeal swab from every participant. Over a roughly 2-month period, participants in the prospective study had the option of providing additional blood draws and questionnaires. Prospective study blood samples were shipped either frozen or at room temperature before DNA extraction. CDR1 and CDR2 are drawn from the germline V gene: SGHDN, FVKESK. V is pruned by 1 base and J by 7 bases, leaving 7 bases of the junction without a gene match. Including the terminal cysteine and phenylalanine, the CDR3 comprises 16 residues. Solely the CDR3 DNA is kept, with 48 bases framed from the first base.

The data are from a study of blood T cell repertoires in COVID-19 (TCRdb year 2020). Some background on the complete study: The collaborator samples originated in the United States, Italy and Spain and spanned the acute and convalescent phases of COVID-19. The prospective study material was composed of cDNA or gDNA derived from T cells, B-cell-depleted T cells, or PBMCs. The dataset comprised deeply sampled blood TCRbeta repertoires from subjects exposed to, actively infected with, or recovered from COVID-19. A freely available public database, intended as a resource for researchers studying the immune response to SARS-CoV-2, is where the repertoires were released. The samples were drawn from the first 160 participants of the ongoing ImmuneRACE study and from over 950 subjects provided by 6 global collaborators. Nearly every sample came with metadata listing a de-identified subject ID, COVID-19 status, age in years and sex. HLA class I and class II types, where available, came from metadata supplied by the sample provider rather than from assay-based typing.

Paper-wide results and their limitations: How much clinical and demographic metadata was included differed by source and by participant, and the metadata was provided uncurated.

Recombination linked TRBV14 to TRBJ1-4, with 9 bases in between that match TRBD1. This clonotype was sampled from a woman between 25 and 40 years old who had recovered from COVID-19. The sample was PBMCs or T cells enriched from blood (not recorded which). The CDR3: CASSQVPGQGGEKLFF. The sequence in DNA is TGTGCCAGCAGCCAAGTGCCGGGACAGGGCGGTGAAAAACTGTTTTTT.